This TCR beta chain is from a study of T cell changes during pregnancy in multiple sclerosis. The assay was immunoSEQ multiplex PCR, and TCRdb's table has in-frame clones only and misses some. The sample carries about 13,000 clones, 88% recorded once. V lost 4 bases to trimming and J lost 1 base; unmatched junction nucleotides: 9. Germline-derived CDR1 and CDR2 are WNHNN and SYGVQD (reference sequence). This CDR3 spans 16 amino acids. This clonotype was sampled from a female donor with multiple sclerosis, enrolled in a pregnancy study. The sequences come from CD8+ T cells from peripheral blood mononuclear cells, collected in the first trimester of pregnancy. The chain has TRBV10-1 and TRBJ1-1, with 7 bases that match TRBD1. The CDR3 reads CASSGGTARGNTEAFF. The CDR3, as DNA: TGCGCCAGCAGTGGTGGGACAGCGCGTGGGAACACTGAAGCTTTCTTT.